This T cell receptor (beta chain) derives from a study of identical twins. The study's findings and limits: Partly confounded zero-insertion analyses could result from invariant MAIT and iNKT cells. Among beta out-of-frame sequences, excess sharing between twins appeared weaker.

Everyone who gave samples was a healthy Caucasian. A universal primer site was added by template switching, and unique molecular identifiers were carried by the cDNA. TCRdb reanalysed the 5' RACE reads using MiXCR and keeps one entry per CDR3 protein. Of 690,000 or so distinct CDR3 sequences detected, 6.1% appear once; the ten largest clones hold 1.5% to 2%. This clonotype has ten or more counts. Its antigen remains unknown. Sequencing was carried out using naive T cells sorted from blood. This clonotype was obtained from a man between 18 and 35 years old in good health.

The CDR3 region is CASSPLAHRRTDTQYF. CDR3 sequence (DNA): TGTGCCAGCAGTCCCCTAGCCCACCGTAGAACAGATACGCAGTATTTT. The J gene is TRBJ2-3, the V gene TRBV6-4, with D maybe TRBD2 (5 bases). The germline CDR1 and CDR2 sequences are MRHNA and SNTAGT. This CDR3 contains 16 residues. The ends were cut back, 5 bases at V and 3 bases at J, with 18 bases in the middle.